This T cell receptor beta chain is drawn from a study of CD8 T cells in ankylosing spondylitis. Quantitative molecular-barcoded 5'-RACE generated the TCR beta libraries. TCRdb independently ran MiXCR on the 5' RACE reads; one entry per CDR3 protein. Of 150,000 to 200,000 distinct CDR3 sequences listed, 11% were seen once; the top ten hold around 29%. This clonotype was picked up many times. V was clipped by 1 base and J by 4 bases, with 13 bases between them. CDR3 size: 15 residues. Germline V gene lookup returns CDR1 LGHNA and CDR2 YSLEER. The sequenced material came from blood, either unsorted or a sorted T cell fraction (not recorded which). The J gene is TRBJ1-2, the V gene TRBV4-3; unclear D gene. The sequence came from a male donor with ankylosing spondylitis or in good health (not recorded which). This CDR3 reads CASSQAGNGGYGYTF. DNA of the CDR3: TGCGCCAGCAGCCAAGCGGGGAATGGTGGCTATGGCTACACCTTC.